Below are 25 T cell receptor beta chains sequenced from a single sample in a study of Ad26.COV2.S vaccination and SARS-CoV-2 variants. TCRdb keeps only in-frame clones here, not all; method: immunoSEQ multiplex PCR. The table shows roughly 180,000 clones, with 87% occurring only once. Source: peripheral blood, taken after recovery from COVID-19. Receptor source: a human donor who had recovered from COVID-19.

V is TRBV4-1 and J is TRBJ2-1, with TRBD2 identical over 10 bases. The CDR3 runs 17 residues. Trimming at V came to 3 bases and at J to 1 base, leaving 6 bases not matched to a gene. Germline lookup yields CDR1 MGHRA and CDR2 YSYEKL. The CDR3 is CASSHLAGVLSYNEQFF. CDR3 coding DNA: TGCGCCAGCAGCCATCTAGCGGGAGTTCTGTCCTACAATGAGCAGTTCTTC.

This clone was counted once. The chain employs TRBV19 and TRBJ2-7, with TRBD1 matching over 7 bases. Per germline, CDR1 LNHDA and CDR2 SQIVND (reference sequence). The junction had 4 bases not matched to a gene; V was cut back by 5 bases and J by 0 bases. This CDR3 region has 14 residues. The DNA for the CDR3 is TGTGCCAGTAGTTTACGACAGGGCTCCTACGAGCAGTACTTC. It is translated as CASSLRQGSYEQYF.

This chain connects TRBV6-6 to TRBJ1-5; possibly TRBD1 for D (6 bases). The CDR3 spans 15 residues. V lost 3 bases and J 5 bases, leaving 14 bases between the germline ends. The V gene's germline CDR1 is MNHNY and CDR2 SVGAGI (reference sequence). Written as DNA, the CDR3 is TGTGCCAGCAGTTATCGACAGGTGCGGGATCAGCCCCAGCATTTT. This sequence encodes CASSYRQVRDQPQHF.

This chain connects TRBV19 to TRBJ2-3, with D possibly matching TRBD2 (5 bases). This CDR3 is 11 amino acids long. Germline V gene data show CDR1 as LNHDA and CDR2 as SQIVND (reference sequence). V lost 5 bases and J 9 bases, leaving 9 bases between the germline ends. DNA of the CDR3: TGTGCCAGTAGTGTAACGGGGACGCAGTATTTT. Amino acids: CASSVTGTQYF.

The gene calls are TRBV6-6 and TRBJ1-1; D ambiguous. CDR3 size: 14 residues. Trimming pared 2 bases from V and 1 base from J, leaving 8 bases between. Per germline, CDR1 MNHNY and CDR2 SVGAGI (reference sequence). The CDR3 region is CASSYPEPNTEAFF. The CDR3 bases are TGTGCCAGCAGTTACCCGGAACCGAACACTGAAGCTTTCTTT.

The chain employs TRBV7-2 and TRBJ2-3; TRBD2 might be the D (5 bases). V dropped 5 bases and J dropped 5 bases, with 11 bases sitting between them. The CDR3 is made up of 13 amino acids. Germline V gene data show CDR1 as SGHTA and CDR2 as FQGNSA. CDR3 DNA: TGTGCCAGCAGCCGCGGGCTAGTAGATACGCAGTATTTT. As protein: CASSRGLVDTQYF.

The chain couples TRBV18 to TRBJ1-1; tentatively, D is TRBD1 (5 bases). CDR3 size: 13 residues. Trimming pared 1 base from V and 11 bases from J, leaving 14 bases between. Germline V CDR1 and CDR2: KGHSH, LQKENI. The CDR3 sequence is CASSPRGREGAFF. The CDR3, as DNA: TGTGCCAGCTCACCACGCGGCAGGGAGGGTGCTTTCTTT.

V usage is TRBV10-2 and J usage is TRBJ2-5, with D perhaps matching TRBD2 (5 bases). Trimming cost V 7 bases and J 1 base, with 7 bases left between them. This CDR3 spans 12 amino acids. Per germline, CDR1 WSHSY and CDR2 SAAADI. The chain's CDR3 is CASIGLQETQYF. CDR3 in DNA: TGCGCCAGCATAGGACTCCAAGAGACCCAGTACTTC.

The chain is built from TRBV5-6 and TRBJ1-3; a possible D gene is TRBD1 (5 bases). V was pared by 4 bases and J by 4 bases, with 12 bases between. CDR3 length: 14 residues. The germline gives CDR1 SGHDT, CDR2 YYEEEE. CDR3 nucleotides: TGTGCCAGCAGCGCCCAGGGAGGGGGAAACACCATATATTTT. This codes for CASSAQGGGNTIYF.

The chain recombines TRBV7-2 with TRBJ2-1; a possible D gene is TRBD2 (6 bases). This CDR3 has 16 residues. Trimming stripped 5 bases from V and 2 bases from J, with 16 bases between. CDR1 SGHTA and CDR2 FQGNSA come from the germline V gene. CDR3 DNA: TGTGCCAGCAGCCTAGTCGGGGGAGGAACCTACAATGAGCAGTTCTTC. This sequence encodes CASSLVGGGTYNEQFF.

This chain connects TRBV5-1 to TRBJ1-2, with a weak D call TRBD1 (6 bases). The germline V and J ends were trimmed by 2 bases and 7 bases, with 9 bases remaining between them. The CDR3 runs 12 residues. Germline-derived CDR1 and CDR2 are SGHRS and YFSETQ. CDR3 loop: CASSLQGRGYTF. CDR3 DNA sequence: TGCGCCAGCAGCTTACAGGGCCGTGGCTACACCTTC.

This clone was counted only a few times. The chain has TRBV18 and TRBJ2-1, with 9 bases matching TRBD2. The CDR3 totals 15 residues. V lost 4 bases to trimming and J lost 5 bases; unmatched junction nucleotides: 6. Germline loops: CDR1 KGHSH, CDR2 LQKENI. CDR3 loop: CASSLRVAGDNEQFF. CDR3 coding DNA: TGTGCCAGCTCACTAAGGGTAGCGGGGGACAATGAGCAGTTCTTC.

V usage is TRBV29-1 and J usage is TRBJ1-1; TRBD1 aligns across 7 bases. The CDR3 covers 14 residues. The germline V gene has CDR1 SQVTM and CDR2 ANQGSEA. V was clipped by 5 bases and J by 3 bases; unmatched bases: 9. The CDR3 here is CSVFGTALDTEAFF. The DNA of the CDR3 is TGCAGCGTTTTTGGGACAGCCTTAGACACTGAAGCTTTCTTT.

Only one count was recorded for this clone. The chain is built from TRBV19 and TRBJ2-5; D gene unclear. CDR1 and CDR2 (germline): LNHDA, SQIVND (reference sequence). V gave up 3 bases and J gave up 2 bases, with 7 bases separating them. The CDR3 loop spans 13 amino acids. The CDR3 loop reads CASSISIQETQYF. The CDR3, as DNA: TGTGCCAGTAGTATCTCAATACAAGAGACCCAGTACTTC.

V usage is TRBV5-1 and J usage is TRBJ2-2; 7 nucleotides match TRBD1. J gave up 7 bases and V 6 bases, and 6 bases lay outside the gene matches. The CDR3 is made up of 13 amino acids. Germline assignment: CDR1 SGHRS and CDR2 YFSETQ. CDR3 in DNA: TGCGCCAGCAACCGACAGGGTGACGGGGAGCTGTTTTTT. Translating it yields CASNRQGDGELFF.

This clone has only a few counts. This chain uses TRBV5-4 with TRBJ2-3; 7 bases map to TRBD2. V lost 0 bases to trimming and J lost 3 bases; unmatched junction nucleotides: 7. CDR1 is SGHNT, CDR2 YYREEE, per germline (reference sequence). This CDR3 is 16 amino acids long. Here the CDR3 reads CASSLGRREMTDTQYF. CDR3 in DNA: TGTGCCAGCAGCTTGGGGAGGCGGGAGATGACAGATACGCAGTATTTT.

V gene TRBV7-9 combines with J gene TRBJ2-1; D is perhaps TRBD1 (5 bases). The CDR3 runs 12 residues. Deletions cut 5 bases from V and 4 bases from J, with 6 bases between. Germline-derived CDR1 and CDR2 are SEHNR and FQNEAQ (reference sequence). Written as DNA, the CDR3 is TGTGCCAGCAGCCGACAGTACAATGAGCAGTTCTTC. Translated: CASSRQYNEQFF.

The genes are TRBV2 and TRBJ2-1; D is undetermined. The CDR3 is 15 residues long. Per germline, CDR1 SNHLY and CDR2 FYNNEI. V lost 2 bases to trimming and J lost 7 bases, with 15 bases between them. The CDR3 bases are TGTGCCAGCAGTGAATTAACTCTCGCAGGTAATGAGCAGTTCTTC. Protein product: CASSELTLAGNEQFF.

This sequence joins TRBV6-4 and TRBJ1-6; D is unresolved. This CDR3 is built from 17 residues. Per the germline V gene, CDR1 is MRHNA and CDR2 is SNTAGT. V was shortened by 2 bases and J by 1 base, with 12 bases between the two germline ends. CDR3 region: CASSDAFTRSYNSPLHF. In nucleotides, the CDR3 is TGTGCCAGCAGTGACGCCTTTACAAGATCCTATAATTCACCCCTCCACTTT.

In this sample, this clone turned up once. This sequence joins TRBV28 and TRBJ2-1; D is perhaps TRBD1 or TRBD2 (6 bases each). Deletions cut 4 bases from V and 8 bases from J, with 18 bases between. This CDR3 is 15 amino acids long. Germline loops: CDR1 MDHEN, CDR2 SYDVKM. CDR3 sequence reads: CASSSRGLQSHEQFF. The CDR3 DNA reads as TGTGCCAGCAGTTCACGGGGGCTACAGAGCCATGAGCAGTTCTTC.

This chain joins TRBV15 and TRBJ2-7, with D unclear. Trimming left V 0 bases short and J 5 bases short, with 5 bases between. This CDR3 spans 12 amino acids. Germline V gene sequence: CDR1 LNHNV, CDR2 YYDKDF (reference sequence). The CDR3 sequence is CATSRDLHEQYF. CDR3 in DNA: TGTGCCACCAGCAGAGATCTCCACGAGCAGTACTTC. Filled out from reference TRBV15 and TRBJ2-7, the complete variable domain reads DAMVIQNPRYQVTQFGKPVTLSCSQTLNHNVMYWYQQKSSQAPKLLFHYYDKDFNNEADTPDNFQSRRPNTSFCFLDIRSPGLGDTAMYLCATSRDLHEQYFGPGTRLTVT.

The CDR3 region is CASRSLLAGDTQYF. In DNA form, the CDR3 reads TGCGCCAGCAGATCCCTGCTTGCCGGGGATACGCAGTATTTT. The chain links TRBV10-2 to TRBJ2-3; no reliable D call. The CDR3 consists of 14 residues. Trimming removed 6 bases from V and 6 bases from J, with 16 bases in between. CDR1 is WSHSY and CDR2 is SAAADI in the germline V gene.

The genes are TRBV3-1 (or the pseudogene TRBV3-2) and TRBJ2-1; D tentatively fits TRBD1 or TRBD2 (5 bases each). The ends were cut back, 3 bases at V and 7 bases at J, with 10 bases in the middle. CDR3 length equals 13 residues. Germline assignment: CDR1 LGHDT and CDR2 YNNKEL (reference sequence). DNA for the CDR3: TGTGCCAGCAGCCAGGCAGGGAGAAATGAGCAGTTCTTC. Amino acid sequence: CASSQAGRNEQFF.

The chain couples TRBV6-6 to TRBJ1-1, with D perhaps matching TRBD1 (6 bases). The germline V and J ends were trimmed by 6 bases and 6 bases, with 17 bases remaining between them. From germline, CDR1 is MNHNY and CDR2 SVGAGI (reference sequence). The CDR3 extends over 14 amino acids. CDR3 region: CASSLSAGAPEAFF. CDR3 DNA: TGTGCCAGCAGCCTATCGGCAGGGGCCCCTGAAGCTTTCTTT.

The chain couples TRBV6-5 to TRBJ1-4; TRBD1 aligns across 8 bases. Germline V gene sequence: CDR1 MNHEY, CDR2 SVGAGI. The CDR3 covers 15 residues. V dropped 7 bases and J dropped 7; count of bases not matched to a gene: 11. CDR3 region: CASTPGGGGLEKLFF. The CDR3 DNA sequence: TGTGCCAGCACCCCAGGGGGCGGAGGGCTTGAAAAACTGTTTTTT.